The 23 T cell receptor beta chains presented below share a single source sample, sequenced in a study of shared clonotypes between healthy human individuals. The naive CD8 fraction comprised CD45RO-negative cells positively selected for CCR7 and excluded terminally differentiated effector memory CD45RA+ cells. Sequenced by immunoSEQ multiplex PCR; TCRdb stores in-frame clones only, minus some. The table shows around 2,000,000 clones, with about 95% occurring only once. Sequencing used naive CD8+ T cells sorted from blood. These receptors were obtained from a man between 18 and 35 years old in good health.

CDR3 DNA sequence: TGTGCCAGCAGCGATCAGGGACTAGTAGTTCTCCATGAGCAGTTCTTC. Translation gives CASSDQGLVVLHEQFF. V is TRBV7-8 and J is TRBJ2-1; 8 bases map to TRBD2. CDR3 size: 16 residues. Trimming at V came to 5 bases and at J to 8 bases, leaving 14 bases not matched to a gene. Per germline, CDR1 SGHVS and CDR2 FQNEAQ.

CDR3 residues: CASSTLTDTTRSYEQYF. CDR3 in DNA: TGTGCCAGCAGCACCTTAACCGACACCACCCGTTCCTACGAGCAGTACTTC. The gene calls are TRBV28 and TRBJ2-7; D is ambiguous. V lost 6 bases and J 1 base, leaving 22 bases between the germline ends. The CDR3 loop spans 17 amino acids. Germline-derived CDR1 and CDR2 are MDHEN and SYDVKM. The whole variable domain, remainder taken from reference TRBV28 and TRBJ2-7, is DVKVTQSSRYLVKRTGEKVFLECVQDMDHENMFWYRQDPGLGLRLIYFSYDVKMKEKGDIPEGYSVSREKKERFSLILESASTNQTSMYLCASSTLTDTTRSYEQYFGPGTRLTVT.

Concerning this clone itself: The same CDR3 is also encoded by other DNA sequences in this sample. V is TRBV28 and J is TRBJ2-7; D unresolved. Germline assignment: CDR1 MDHEN and CDR2 SYDVKM. The length of the CDR3 is 13 residues. With 6 bases removed from V and 0 bases from J, the gap between germline ends came to 9 bases. The CDR3 DNA follows: TGTGCCAGCAGCCCCCGTAGCTCCTACGAGCAGTACTTC. Encoded protein: CASSPRSSYEQYF.

For this clone: The same CDR3 also results from other DNA sequences found in this sample. V is TRBV5-6 and J is TRBJ2-7, with D uncertain. This CDR3 contains 12 residues. Germline V gene data show CDR1 as SGHDT and CDR2 as YYEEEE. V lost 2 bases and J 4 bases, leaving 7 bases between the germline ends. The CDR3 DNA sequence: TGTGCCAGCAGCTTTTTCTCTTACGAGCAGTACTTC. This codes for CASSFFSYEQYF.

The genes are TRBV6-6 and TRBJ1-1; no definite D call. The germline V gene encodes CDR1 MNHNY and CDR2 SVGAGI (reference sequence). V was trimmed by 2 bases and J by 0 bases, leaving 10 bases between them. This CDR3 has 15 amino acids. The CDR3 region is CASSYPSTVNTEAFF. The CDR3 DNA follows: TGTGCCAGCAGTTACCCGTCGACGGTGAACACTGAAGCTTTCTTT.

The chain couples TRBV21-1 to TRBJ2-7; TRBD2, the table's D call, lacks a check against the DNA. TRBV21-1 is a pseudogene locus. The CDR3 is 14 residues long. CDR3 DNA sequence: TGTGCCAGCAGCAGTAGCGGCCGATGGGGCGAGCAGTACTTC. Its translation: CASSSSGRWGEQYF.

This clone was seen a few times. The chain combines TRBV19 with TRBJ1-5; 9 nucleotides agree with TRBD1. This CDR3 contains 19 residues. Losses at the gene ends were 5 bases for V and 2 bases for J; bases not matched to a gene: 16. Germline V gives CDR1 LNHDA, CDR2 SQIVND (reference sequence). As DNA, the CDR3 is TGTGCCAGTAGTCCCAGGACAGGGGTTGGGGTTGGTGGCAATCAGCCCCAGCATTTT. It yields the protein CASSPRTGVGVGGNQPQHF.

This clone was observed a single time. The J gene is TRBJ2-7, the V gene TRBV11-2; 8 bases match TRBD1. J gave up 1 base and V 3 bases, and 5 bases lay outside the gene matches. Germline lookup yields CDR1 SGHAT and CDR2 FQNNGV. This CDR3 spans 15 amino acids. The CDR3 loop reads CASSFETGASYEQYF. The CDR3 DNA is TGTGCCAGCAGCTTTGAGACAGGGGCTTCCTACGAGCAGTACTTC.

As concerns this clone: Other DNA sequences of this sample code for an identical CDR3. The chain uses TRBV9 and TRBJ1-1, with TRBD1 identical over 7 bases. In germline, CDR1 is SGDLS, CDR2 YYNGEE. J lost 4 bases, V lost 2 bases, and 2 bases had no gene match. The CDR3 length is 13 residues. The DNA of the CDR3 is TGTGCCAGCAGCGTCTCAGGGGGCACTGAAGCTTTCTTT. It encodes CASSVSGGTEAFF.

This chain connects TRBV6-5 to TRBJ2-2, with D possibly TRBD2 on 6 matching bases. The CDR3 spans 16 residues. The ends were cut back, 1 base at V and 4 bases at J, with 13 bases in the middle. The germline gives CDR1 MNHEY, CDR2 SVGAGI. For the CDR3, the DNA is TGTGCCAGCAGTTACTATTGGGGGGTGCCCACCGGGGAGCTGTTTTTT. Its protein product is CASSYYWGVPTGELFF.

The chain links TRBV7-3 to TRBJ2-1; possibly TRBD1 or TRBD2 for D (5 bases each). This CDR3 comprises 13 residues. Germline-derived CDR1 and CDR2 are SGHTA and FQGTGA. V was pared by 5 bases and J by 10 bases, with 15 bases between. CDR3 in DNA: TGTGCCAGCAGCAGGGACCCAATGGACGAGCAGTTCTTC. This translates into CASSRDPMDEQFF.

The chain is built from TRBV27 and TRBJ2-5, with D perhaps assigned TRBD1 or TRBD2 (5 bases each). CDR1 and CDR2 from the germline V gene are MNHEY and SMNVEV (reference sequence). This CDR3 is built from 16 residues. V was clipped by 4 bases and J by 2 bases, with 17 bases between them. The CDR3 loop is CASSYRWGWEQETQYF. The CDR3 DNA reads as TGTGCCAGCAGTTACAGGTGGGGTTGGGAGCAAGAGACCCAGTACTTC.

The chain joins TRBV10-3 to TRBJ2-3; D call uncertain. The V end was cut by 7 bases, the J end by 5 bases, with 10 bases between. CDR1 ENHRY and CDR2 SYGVKD come from the germline V gene. The CDR3 loop spans 12 amino acids. CDR3 amino acids: CAITRDGDTQYF. The CDR3 nucleotides read TGTGCCATCACCCGCGACGGAGATACGCAGTATTTT.

The chain couples TRBV6-4 to TRBJ2-2; D is unresolved. The germline CDR1 and CDR2 sequences are MRHNA and SNTAGT. V shed 1 base and J shed 7 bases, with 19 bases lying between them. The CDR3 loop spans 17 amino acids. CDR3 in amino acids: CASSDWLPTTRVGELFF. DNA of the CDR3: TGTGCCAGCAGTGACTGGCTGCCTACGACAAGGGTCGGGGAGCTGTTTTTT.

This chain joins TRBV16 and TRBJ2-2; D gene uncertain. This CDR3 spans 16 amino acids. Looked up from germline, CDR1 is KGHSY and CDR2 is FQNENV. Trimming removed 4 bases at V and 4 bases at J, with 16 bases between. The chain's CDR3 is CASSLQARGVTGELFF. CDR3 sequence (DNA): TGTGCCAGCAGCCTCCAGGCCCGTGGGGTCACCGGGGAGCTGTTTTTT.

V and J are TRBV28 and TRBJ1-1, with D possibly TRBD1 on 5 matching bases. The CDR3 loop spans 15 amino acids. CDR1 is MDHEN, CDR2 SYDVKM, per germline. V lost 3 bases, J lost 4 bases, and 15 bases lay in between. The CDR3 region has the DNA TGTGCCAGCAGTTTGTCGGCAGGGCCCTTCACTGAAGCTTTCTTT. It translates to CASSLSAGPFTEAFF.

The gene calls are TRBV4-1 and TRBJ2-7; D gene uncertain. The CDR3 spans 15 residues. Germline V gene sequence: CDR1 MGHRA, CDR2 YSYEKL. V was pared by 1 base and J by 4 bases, with 14 bases between. This CDR3 reads CASSQGAGPLYEQYF. The CDR3 DNA reads as TGCGCCAGCAGCCAAGGAGCAGGACCTCTTTACGAGCAGTACTTC.

This rearrangement joins TRBV4-3 to TRBJ1-2; D not certain. Germline CDR1 LGHNA, CDR2 YSLEER. This CDR3 has 13 residues. Trimming took 4 bases from V and 7 from J, leaving 13 bases between them. The DNA for the CDR3 is TGCGCCAGCAGCCCGGGCGGGCTTGCTGGCTACACCTTC. Amino acids: CASSPGGLAGYTF.

The chain links TRBV2 to TRBJ2-5, with 10 bases aligning to TRBD2. V dropped 9 bases and J dropped 0; count of bases not matched to a gene: 7. The CDR3 covers 15 residues. Germline assignment: CDR1 SNHLY and CDR2 FYNNEI. The CDR3 is CARELAGTYQETQYF. The CDR3 DNA sequence: TGTGCCAGGGAACTAGCGGGAACGTACCAAGAGACCCAGTACTTC.

The rearrangement uses TRBV27 and TRBJ1-5; D ambiguous. CDR3 size: 12 residues. V lost 5 bases, J lost 3 bases, and 5 bases lay in between. CDR1 and CDR2 (germline): MNHEY, SMNVEV (reference sequence). The CDR3 DNA reads TGTGCCAGCAGTCCTGACAATCAGCCCCAGCATTTT. Protein sequence: CASSPDNQPQHF.

This clone was counted once. V is TRBV2 and J is TRBJ2-7; D is unclear. CDR1 and CDR2 from the germline V gene are SNHLY and FYNNEI. Trimming shortened V by 5 bases and J by 0 bases, and 8 bases separated the two germline ends. This CDR3 spans 13 amino acids. CDR3 bases: TGTGCCAGCAGTCCGGCGGCCTCCTACGAGCAGTACTTC. The encoded protein is CASSPAASYEQYF.

The chain combines TRBV14 with TRBJ1-2; 7 bases line up with TRBD1. This CDR3 contains 14 residues. Germline CDR1 and CDR2: SGHDN and FVKESK. J gave up 3 bases and V 8 bases, and 9 bases lay outside the gene matches. In nucleotides, the CDR3 is TGTGCCAGCTCTTACACTACAGGGGACTATGGCTACACCTTC. It is translated as CASSYTTGDYGYTF.

The genes are TRBV21-1 and TRBJ1-1. TRBV21-1 is an annotated pseudogene. There are 14 residues in the CDR3. The CDR3: CASSKSGGNTEAFF. CDR3 coding DNA: TGTGCCAGCAGCAAATCGGGGGGGAACACTGAAGCTTTCTTT.